The subject of this entry is one T cell receptor (beta chain). The target antigen is unknown. The data were obtained in a study of cytomegalovirus exposure and HLA in healthy donors. Findings and caveats of the study: Both high specificity and high sensitivity reportedly marked the classifier's diagnosis of cytomegalovirus status. DRB1 showed the most TCR associations and HLA-C the fewest in a later analysis, as rates varied by HLA locus.

The PCR employed 60 Vbeta primers together with 13 Jbeta primers. Original methodology: About 88 million unique TCR beta chains, roughly 11 million of them shared, were counted by a later analysis. TCRdb's copy holds only in-frame clones and misses some; the assay was immunoSEQ multiplex PCR. That table furnishes V, J and clone size, whereas the DNA furnished D and trimming. The sample has roughly 100,000 clones, roughly four fifths seen once; the top ten hold 1.5% to 2%. Donors in the study were healthy people who gave bone marrow. Germline trimming cut 4 bases from V and 7 bases from J; bases unmatched to any gene: 10. This CDR3 has 14 residues. The germline V gene encodes CDR1 SGHRS and CDR2 YFSETQ.

The sample comprised PBMCs. This sequence was found in a man between 50 and 59 years old in good health and CMV-seronegative. The gene calls are TRBV5-1 and TRBJ2-7; 8 bases map to TRBD1. CDR3 sequence: CASSEDRVIGEQYF. In DNA, the CDR3 is TGCGCCAGCAGCGAGGACAGGGTTATCGGAGAGCAGTACTTC.